This T cell receptor (beta chain) was documented in a study of CD8 T cells in Susac syndrome. TCR beta was sequenced from blood CD8+ and CD4+ T cells. The RNA input was about 0.45 to 1 ug, and it was reverse transcribed with random hexamers. MiXCR, run by TCRdb on the immunoSEQ multiplex PCR reads, gives a single entry per CDR3 protein. The table includes 330,000 or so distinct CDR3 sequences, around 89% detected once. The sequencing sample was made of CD8+ T cells from PBMCs. The clonotype originates from a human donor with multiple sclerosis.

The chain's CDR3 is CASSLPAQDTQYF. CDR3 nucleotides: TGTGCCAGCAGTTTACCCGCCCAAGATACGCAGTATTTT. The rearrangement links TRBV28 to TRBJ2-3; D ambiguous. The CDR3 is 13 amino acids. Trimming shortened V by 2 bases and J by 5 bases, and 8 bases separated the two germline ends. Germline loops: CDR1 MDHEN, CDR2 SYDVKM.